This T cell receptor (beta chain) stems from a study of cytomegalovirus exposure and HLA in healthy donors. The primer mix had 60 Vbeta and 13 Jbeta primers. Method: immunoSEQ multiplex PCR; TCRdb's copy keeps in-frame clones and lacks some. Of about 130,000 clones listed, approximately 85% were seen once; the top ten hold less than 7%. Germline CDR1 SGHRS, CDR2 YFSETQ. The J segment lost 7 bases and the V segment lost 3 bases, leaving 3 bases of the junction unmatched. This CDR3 is built from 13 residues. The chain couples TRBV5-1 to TRBJ2-1; 8 bases fit TRBD2. The origin of this receptor is a woman younger than 45 in good health and CMV-seropositive. Sequences were obtained from PBMCs. The CDR3 protein is CASSSRGGNEQFF. The CDR3 nucleotides are TGCGCCAGCAGCTCTCGGGGGGGTAATGAGCAGTTCTTC. Together with reference TRBV5-1 and TRBJ2-1, the CDR3 gives the full variable domain: KAGVTQTPRYLIKTRGQQVTLSCSPISGHRSVSWYQQTPGQGLQFLFEYFSETQRNKGNFPGRFSGRQFSNSRSEMNVSTLELGDSALYLCASSSRGGNEQFFGPGTRLTVL.